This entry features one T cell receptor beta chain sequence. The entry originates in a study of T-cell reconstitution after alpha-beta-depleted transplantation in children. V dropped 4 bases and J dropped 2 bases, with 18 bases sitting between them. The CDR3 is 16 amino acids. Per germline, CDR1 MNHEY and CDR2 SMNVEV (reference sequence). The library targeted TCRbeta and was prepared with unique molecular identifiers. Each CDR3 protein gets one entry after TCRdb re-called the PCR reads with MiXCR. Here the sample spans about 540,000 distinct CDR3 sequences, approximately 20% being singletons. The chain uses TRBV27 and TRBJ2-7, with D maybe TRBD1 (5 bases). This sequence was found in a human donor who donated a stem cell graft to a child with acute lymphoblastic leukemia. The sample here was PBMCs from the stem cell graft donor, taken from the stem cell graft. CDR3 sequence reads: CASSSIQAPKTYEQYF. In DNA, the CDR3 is TGTGCCAGCAGTTCGATACAGGCCCCCAAAACCTACGAGCAGTACTTC.